What follows are 23 T cell receptor beta chains derived from one specimen sequenced in a study of T cell responses to AZD1222 COVID-19 vaccine. Method: immunoSEQ multiplex PCR; TCRdb's copy keeps in-frame clones and lacks some. The table lists about 120,000 clones, more than 75% of them singletons, with about 1.2% in the top ten. Sequencing used peripheral blood, obtained on day 0 of AZD1222 vaccination. These receptors originate from an adult in good health.

The chain joins TRBV18 to TRBJ1-5; the D gene is possibly TRBD1 (5 bases). This CDR3 comprises 14 residues. The V gene's germline CDR1 is KGHSH and CDR2 LQKENI. The V and J ends lost 5 bases and 8 bases respectively, with 16 bases between them. The CDR3 DNA reads as TGTGCCAGCTCAGGCTCCTCACGGGGGGAGCCCCAGCATTTT. Translation gives CASSGSSRGEPQHF.

The V and J genes are TRBV18 and TRBJ1-1; no firm D call. The germline V gene encodes CDR1 KGHSH and CDR2 LQKENI. Trimming shortened V by 3 bases and J by 1 base, and 6 bases separated the two germline ends. This CDR3 is 13 amino acids long. CDR3 sequence: CASSPGSNTEAFF. In DNA form, the CDR3 reads TGTGCCAGCTCACCGGGATCGAACACTGAAGCTTTCTTT.

This chain links TRBV24-1 with TRBJ1-4; D uncertain. The V end lost 8 bases, the J end lost 0 bases, and 6 bases lay between the germline ends. The germline CDR1 and CDR2 sequences are KGHDR and SFDVKD. The CDR3 covers 13 residues. The CDR3 reads CATKVSTNEKLFF. The DNA of the CDR3 is TGTGCCACCAAGGTGTCAACTAATGAAAAACTGTTTTTT.

This rearrangement joins TRBV3-1 (or the pseudogene TRBV3-2) to TRBJ1-6, with TRBD1 as a possible D gene (5 bases). The CDR3 consists of 13 residues. The germline V gene encodes CDR1 LGHDT and CDR2 YNNKEL (reference sequence). V was trimmed by 3 bases and J by 6 bases, leaving 6 bases between them. CDR3 nucleotide sequence: TGTGCCAGCAGCCACGGGACTAATTCACCCCTCCACTTT. This codes for CASSHGTNSPLHF.

The J gene is TRBJ1-6, the V gene TRBV5-6; no firm D call. V lost 5 bases and J lost 5, with 14 bases in between. The CDR3 consists of 15 residues. Germline V lookup: CDR1 SGHDT, CDR2 YYEEEE. CDR3 nucleotides: TGTGCCAGCAGTCCCGGAGGGATAAATAATTCACCCCTCCACTTT. Its protein product is CASSPGGINNSPLHF.

This clone appeared once. This chain connects TRBV12-3 or TRBV12-4 to TRBJ2-7; 7 bases align to TRBD1. The J segment lost 3 bases and the V segment lost 6 bases, leaving 5 bases of the junction unmatched. This CDR3 is 13 amino acids long. CDR3 DNA sequence: TGTGCCAGCAGCAAGGGGGCCAACTACGAGCAGTACTTC. Translated: CASSKGANYEQYF.

The chain carries TRBV6-6 and TRBJ1-1; D uncertain. Per the germline V gene, CDR1 is MNHNY and CDR2 is SVGAGI (reference sequence). This CDR3 is built from 15 residues. The V end lost 7 bases, the J end lost 0 bases, and 15 bases lay between the germline ends. CDR3 residues: CASTILREMNTEAFF. CDR3 bases: TGTGCCAGCACCATACTCCGTGAAATGAACACTGAAGCTTTCTTT.

This clone came up a few times. The chain joins TRBV10-3 to TRBJ1-6; no clear D gene. The length of the CDR3 is 19 residues. Germline-derived CDR1 and CDR2 are ENHRY and SYGVKD. Trimming removed 0 bases at V and 9 bases at J, with 24 bases between. The chain's CDR3 is CAISESSVWAGNGFSPLHF. The CDR3, as DNA: TGTGCCATCAGTGAGTCTTCAGTATGGGCGGGGAATGGATTTTCACCCCTCCACTTT.

V and J are TRBV15 and TRBJ2-7; 9 positions agree with TRBD1. CDR3 length: 15 residues. The germline V gene has CDR1 LNHNV and CDR2 YYDKDF (reference sequence). The V segment lost 0 bases and the J segment 7 bases; nucleotides outside the gene matches: 7. The CDR3 loop is CATSRDIGQGSEQYF. The DNA of the CDR3 is TGTGCCACCAGCAGAGATATAGGACAGGGGTCTGAGCAGTACTTC.

The V and J genes are TRBV7-8 and TRBJ1-3, with D perhaps TRBD1 (6 bases). This CDR3 spans 15 amino acids. V was trimmed by 7 bases and J by 10 bases, leaving 23 bases between them. The V gene's germline CDR1 is SGHVS and CDR2 FQNEAQ. CDR3: CASKITGQPAGTIYF. The DNA for the CDR3 is TGTGCCAGCAAAATAACAGGGCAACCCGCCGGAACCATATATTTT.

The chain combines TRBV10-3 with TRBJ2-7; D uncertain. V lost 4 bases and J 0 bases, leaving 10 bases between the germline ends. The CDR3 has 14 amino acids. Germline lookup yields CDR1 ENHRY and CDR2 SYGVKD. The CDR3 here is CAISGVGASYEQYF. CDR3 sequence (DNA): TGTGCCATCAGTGGTGTGGGTGCCTCCTACGAGCAGTACTTC.

CDR3 loop: CALSRQGVGGYGYTF. In nucleotides, the CDR3 is TGTGCGCTCTCGCGACAGGGGGTCGGAGGCTATGGCTACACCTTC. The V gene is TRBV30, the J gene TRBJ1-2; 9 bases match TRBD1. This CDR3 has 15 residues. Germline CDR1 GTSNPN, CDR2 SVGIG (reference sequence).

This chain links TRBV3-1 (or the pseudogene TRBV3-2) with TRBJ1-4, with D perhaps TRBD1 (6 bases). CDR1 is LGHDT, CDR2 YNNKEL, per germline (reference sequence). The CDR3 length is 14 residues. V gave up 4 bases and J gave up 4 bases, with 10 bases separating them. CDR3 sequence: CASSRTALNEKLFF. In nucleotides, the CDR3 is TGTGCCAGCAGCCGGACAGCCCTTAATGAAAAACTGTTTTTT.

The V gene is TRBV5-8, the J gene TRBJ1-2; D is undetermined. Per germline, CDR1 SGHTS and CDR2 YDEGEE. Trimming left V 0 bases short and J 4 bases short, with 13 bases between. This CDR3 region has 15 residues. The CDR3 DNA reads as TGTGCCAGCAGCTTGGAGAGACCCGTTGGCTATGGCTACACCTTC. Amino acid sequence: CASSLERPVGYGYTF.

CDR3: CASRFGAEAFF. CDR3 DNA sequence: TGTGCCAGCAGGTTTGGAGCTGAAGCTTTCTTT. V and J are TRBV12-3 or TRBV12-4 and TRBJ1-1; D remains unclear. The CDR3 runs 11 residues. The V and J ends lost 6 bases and 6 bases respectively, with 8 bases between them.

This chain joins TRBV9 and TRBJ1-5; 7 positions match TRBD1. The J segment lost 4 bases and the V segment lost 2 bases, leaving 6 bases of the junction unmatched. CDR1 is SGDLS, CDR2 YYNGEE, per germline. The CDR3 sequence is 15 residues long. The CDR3 sequence: CASSVWGTANQPQHF. DNA for the CDR3: TGTGCCAGCAGCGTCTGGGGGACAGCTAATCAGCCCCAGCATTTT.

The CDR3 reads CASSVGGRTEAFF. In DNA, the CDR3 is TGTGCCAGCAGCGTTGGTGGGCGGACTGAAGCTTTCTTT. The chain has TRBV5-6 and TRBJ1-1; no clear D. Germline lookup yields CDR1 SGHDT and CDR2 YYEEEE. The CDR3 length is 13 residues. V was cut by 4 bases and J by 5 bases, with 12 bases left in between.

The J gene is TRBJ2-3, the V gene TRBV4-2, with TRBD2 matching 9 bases. Germline CDR1 reads LGHNA; CDR2 reads YNFKEQ. With 1 base clipped from V and 4 bases from J, the junction kept 6 bases outside the gene matches. The CDR3 runs 16 residues. The CDR3 nucleotides are TGTGCCAGCAGCCAAGCGGCTAGCGGGGAGCCAGATACGCAGTATTTT. This codes for CASSQAASGEPDTQYF.

The gene calls are TRBV3-1 (or the pseudogene TRBV3-2) and TRBJ1-3; D unclear. Trimming took off 1 base at V and 0 bases at J, with 10 bases between the two ends. CDR1 and CDR2 from the germline V gene are LGHDT and YNNKEL (reference sequence). This CDR3 has 16 amino acids. The CDR3 sequence is CASSQGVTISGNTIYF. Here the CDR3 DNA reads TGTGCCAGCAGCCAAGGGGTGACAATCTCTGGAAACACCATATATTTT.

This chain connects TRBV6-1 to TRBJ1-1; 8 positions match TRBD1. This CDR3 region has 15 residues. The ends lost 1 base at V and 5 bases at J; junction bases unmatched: 6. Germline V gene sequence: CDR1 MNHNS, CDR2 SASEGT. CDR3 nucleotides: TGTGCCAGCAGTGAAGATGGACAGGGTGGGACTGAAGCTTTCTTT. Encoded protein: CASSEDGQGGTEAFF.

CDR3: CASSPRQGLSEQYF. The CDR3 bases are TGTGCCAGCAGCCCGAGACAGGGCTTGAGCGAGCAGTACTTC. This chain connects TRBV6-2 or TRBV6-3 to TRBJ2-7; the match to TRBD1 covers 7 bases. CDR3 length: 14 residues. V lost 6 bases, J lost 6 bases, and 11 bases stayed unmatched. The germline CDR1 and CDR2 sequences are MNHEY and SVGEGT.

The chain couples TRBV6-5 to TRBJ1-2; the D gene is possibly TRBD1 (5 bases). V lost 2 bases and J lost 9, with 13 bases in between. Germline V gene lookup returns CDR1 MNHEY and CDR2 SVGAGI. The CDR3 covers 13 residues. The CDR3 DNA sequence: TGTGCCAGCAGTTACAGCGGGGGAGGGAGCTACACCTTC. Translating gives CASSYSGGGSYTF.

The V call is TRBV29-1, the J call TRBJ1-1; 8 positions match TRBD1. The V and J ends lost 6 bases and 1 base, in that order; junction bases with no gene match: 16. The germline gives CDR1 SQVTM, CDR2 ANQGSEA. The CDR3 is 17 amino acids. CDR3 in DNA: TGCAGCGTCAACAAAGACAGGGGCAGGCGATCGAACACTGAAGCTTTCTTT. This translates into CSVNKDRGRRSNTEAFF.